The entry below gives a single TCR beta chain sequence along with its context. Cohort placement rested on clinical history that participants reported themselves. Germline V gene sequence: CDR1 MGHRA, CDR2 YSYEKL. The CDR3 sequence is 15 residues long. The trim removed 3 bases at V and 4 bases at J, leaving 6 bases unmatched. The record originates from a study of blood T cell repertoires in COVID-19. Libraries were prepared by immunoSEQ multiplex PCR; TCRdb keeps only in-frame clonotypes and omits some of them. The profile covers 200,000 to 250,000 clones, with approximately 84% appearing a single time and over 12% taken by the ten largest.

Sequenced material: PBMCs or T cells enriched from blood (not recorded which). The TCR sequence derives from a man aged 35 to 55 who had recovered from COVID-19. The chain recombines TRBV4-1 with TRBJ2-5; 9 bases map to TRBD1. CDR3 loop: CASSQGAQGAETQYF. In DNA form, the CDR3 reads TGCGCCAGCAGCCAGGGAGCACAGGGGGCAGAGACCCAGTACTTC.